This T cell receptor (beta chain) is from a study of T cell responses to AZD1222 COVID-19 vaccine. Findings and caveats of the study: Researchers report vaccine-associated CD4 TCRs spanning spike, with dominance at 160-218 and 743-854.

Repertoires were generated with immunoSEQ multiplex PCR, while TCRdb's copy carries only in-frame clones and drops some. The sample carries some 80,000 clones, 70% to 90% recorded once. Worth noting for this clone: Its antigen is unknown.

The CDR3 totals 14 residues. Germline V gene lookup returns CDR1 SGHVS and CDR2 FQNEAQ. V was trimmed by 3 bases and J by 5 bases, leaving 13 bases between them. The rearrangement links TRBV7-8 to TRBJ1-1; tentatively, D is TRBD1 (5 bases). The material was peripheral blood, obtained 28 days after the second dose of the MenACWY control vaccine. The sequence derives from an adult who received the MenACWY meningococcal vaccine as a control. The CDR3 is CASSFIPGGTEAFF. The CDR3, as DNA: TGTGCCAGCAGCTTCATTCCGGGGGGTACTGAAGCTTTCTTT.